This entry describes one T cell receptor beta chain. This clone appeared a single time. No cognate antigen has been identified for it. No per-base quality is available; no much larger clone lies one base away. A read on its own is weak evidence. This entry comes from a study of metastatic and nonmetastatic thyroid tumors (dated by TCRdb to about 2020). With regard to the full study: For patients with malignant and with benign thyroid disease, the researchers compared repertoires between peripheral blood samples and tumor or nodule tissue samples.

No treatment had been received by any patient before thyroid surgery. Using T-cell receptor beta sequencing, the study looked back at clinical samples from patients collected from about 2011 to 2019. Sequences GTSNPN (CDR1) and SVGIG (CDR2) are obtained from the germline V gene (reference sequence). The junction carries 9 bases between V and J, which are trimmed by 2 bases and 4 bases respectively. From the cysteine up to the phenylalanine, the CDR3 has a length of 13 residues. Here the CDR3 DNA is all that survives: 39 bases in frame from base 1. Libraries were constructed by PCR. The sequencer listed for this sample is Illumina HiSeq 4000. High-throughput sequencing was used to profile the TCR beta-chain CDR3 region of each patient. The source study handled its data this way. CDR3 differences across clinicopathological groups were used to build a classifier for discriminating distant-metastatic papillary thyroid cancer patients. Repertoire diversity was assessed with the Shannon index, and tumor-blood repertoire similarity with the Morisita-Horn index. TCRdb ran its own pipeline on the public reads, namely fastp trimming at Q25 and MiXCR clone calling, and kept in-frame beta chains. Here the V and J calls rest on TCRdb's processing, not on the authors' analysis. Counted in this sample were roughly 16,000 clones; about 31% of them appeared once. The ten biggest clones cover less than 9.5% of the sample.

What the work shows at the level of the full study, not this receptor alone: In both blood and tumor samples, malignant tumors were reported to have significantly higher TCR beta diversity than benign nodules.

In this chain, TRBV30 is recombined with TRBJ1-5; the D gene cannot be named for sure. This sequence was found in a female donor with papillary thyroid cancer or a benign thyroid nodule (not recorded which). Some clones in this sample may be carry-over from other donors' samples. Sequencing input: tumor tissue. The CDR3 loop reads CAWSSETNQPQHF. The nucleotides are TGTGCCTGGAGTTCAGAGACGAATCAGCCCCAGCATTTT.